This T cell receptor (beta chain) was profiled in a study of T cells in Graves' hyperthyroidism and ophthalmopathy. Template material for amplifying TCR beta CDR3 regions consisted of RNA transcripts. The study used the HTBI primer set for a first-round RT-PCR of the TCR CDR3. TCRdb re-called the multiplex PCR reads through MiXCR, storing one row per CDR3 protein. The sample yields hundreds of thousands of distinct CDR3 sequences, around 19% seen once. Germline V gene sequence: CDR1 LNHDA, CDR2 SQIVND (reference sequence). V dropped 5 bases and J dropped 5 bases, with 24 bases sitting between them. The CDR3 totals 17 residues.

The clonotype was recovered from a woman aged 45-65 years with Graves' hyperthyroidism that later progressed to Graves' ophthalmopathy. The V and J genes are TRBV19 and TRBJ1-2, with D perhaps TRBD1 (5 bases). The specimen was blood. DNA of the CDR3: TGTGCCAGTAGTCGCCCCATCGGGAGAGAGGGACGGTATGGCTACACCTTC. Protein sequence: CASSRPIGREGRYGYTF.